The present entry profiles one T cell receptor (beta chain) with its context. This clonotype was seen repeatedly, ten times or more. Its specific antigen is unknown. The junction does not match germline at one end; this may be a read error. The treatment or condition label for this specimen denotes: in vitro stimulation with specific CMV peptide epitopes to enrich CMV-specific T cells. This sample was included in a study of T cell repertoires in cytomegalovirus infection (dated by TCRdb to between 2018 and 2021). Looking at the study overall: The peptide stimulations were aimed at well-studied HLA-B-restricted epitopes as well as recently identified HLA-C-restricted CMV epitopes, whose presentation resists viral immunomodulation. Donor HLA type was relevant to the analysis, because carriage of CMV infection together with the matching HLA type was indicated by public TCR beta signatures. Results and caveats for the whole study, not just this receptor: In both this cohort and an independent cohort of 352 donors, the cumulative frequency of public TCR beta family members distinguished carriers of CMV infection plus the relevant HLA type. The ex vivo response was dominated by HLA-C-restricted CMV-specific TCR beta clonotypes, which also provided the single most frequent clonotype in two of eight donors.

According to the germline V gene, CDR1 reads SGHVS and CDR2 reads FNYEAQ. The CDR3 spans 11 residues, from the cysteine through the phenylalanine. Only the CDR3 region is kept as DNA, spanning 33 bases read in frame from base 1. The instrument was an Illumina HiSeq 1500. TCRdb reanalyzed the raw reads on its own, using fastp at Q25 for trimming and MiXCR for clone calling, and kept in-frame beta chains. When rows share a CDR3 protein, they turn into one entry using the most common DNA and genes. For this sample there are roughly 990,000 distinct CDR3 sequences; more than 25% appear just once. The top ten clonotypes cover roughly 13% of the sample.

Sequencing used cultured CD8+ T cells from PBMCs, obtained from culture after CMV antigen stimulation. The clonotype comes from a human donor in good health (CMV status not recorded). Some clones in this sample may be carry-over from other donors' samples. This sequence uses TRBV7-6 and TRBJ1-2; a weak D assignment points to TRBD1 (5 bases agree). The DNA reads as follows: TGTGCCAGCAGATCCCTATGGGACGTCTCCTTC. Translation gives CASRSLWDVSF.